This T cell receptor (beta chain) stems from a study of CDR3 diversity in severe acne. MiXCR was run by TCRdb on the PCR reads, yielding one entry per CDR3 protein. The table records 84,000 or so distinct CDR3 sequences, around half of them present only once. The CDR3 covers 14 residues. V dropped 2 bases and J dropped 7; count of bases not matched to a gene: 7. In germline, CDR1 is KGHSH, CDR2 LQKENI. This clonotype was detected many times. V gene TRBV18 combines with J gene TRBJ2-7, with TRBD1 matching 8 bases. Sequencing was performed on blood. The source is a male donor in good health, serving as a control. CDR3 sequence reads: CASSPWTGHKEQYF. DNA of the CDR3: TGTGCCAGCTCACCATGGACAGGGCATAAAGAGCAGTACTTC.